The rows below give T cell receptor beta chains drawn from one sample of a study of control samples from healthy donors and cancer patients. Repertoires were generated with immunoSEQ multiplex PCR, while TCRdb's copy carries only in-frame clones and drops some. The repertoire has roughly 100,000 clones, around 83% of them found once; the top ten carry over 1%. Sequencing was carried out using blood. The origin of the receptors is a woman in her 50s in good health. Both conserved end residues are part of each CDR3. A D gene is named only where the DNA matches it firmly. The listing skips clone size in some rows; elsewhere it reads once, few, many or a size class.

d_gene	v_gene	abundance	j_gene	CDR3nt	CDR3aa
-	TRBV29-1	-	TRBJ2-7	TGCAGCGTTGAATCTGAGGCAAGCTACGAGCAGTACTTC	CSVESEASYEQYF
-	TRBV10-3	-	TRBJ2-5	TGTGCCATCAGTGATGGTCAGGCGGAGACCCAGTACTTC	CAISDGQAETQYF
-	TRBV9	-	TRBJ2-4	TGTGCCAGCAGCGTTAATCTAGCCAAAAACATTCAGTACTTC	CASSVNLAKNIQYF
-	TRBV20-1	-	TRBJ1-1	TGCAGTGCCGAGGTAGGGGCATGGGCTTTCTTT	CSAEVGAWAFF
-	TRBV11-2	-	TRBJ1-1	TGTGCCAGCAGCCTAGGGACTGTAAGGTACACTGAAGCTTTCTTT	CASSLGTVRYTEAFF
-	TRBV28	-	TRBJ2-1	TGTGCCAGCAGTAGGGGGGGGGCAGGTCGACTCAATGAGCAGTTCTTC	CASSRGGAGRLNEQFF
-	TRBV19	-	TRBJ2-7	TGTGCCAGTGATGGGGGAGGCCTGGGGCGGGAGCAGTACTTC	CASDGGGLGREQYF
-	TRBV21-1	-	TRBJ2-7	TGTGCCAGCAGCAAACCGAGTCTGGGCCGCCAGGGGTCCTACGAGCAGTACTTC	CASSKPSLGRQGSYEQYF
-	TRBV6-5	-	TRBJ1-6	TGTGCCAGCAGTTACCGGCGGGAATCACCCCTCCACTTT	CASSYRRESPLHF
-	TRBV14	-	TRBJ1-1	TGTGCCAGCAGCCCTTTCCTGCTGAACACTGAAGCTTTCTTT	CASSPFLLNTEAFF
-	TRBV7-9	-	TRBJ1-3	TGTGCCAGCAGCTTAAGGGACGCGAGCTCTGGAAACACCATATATTTT	CASSLRDASSGNTIYF
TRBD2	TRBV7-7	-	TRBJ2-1	TGTGCTAGCAGCTTAACTAGCGGGGCCTACAATGAGCAGTTCTTC	CASSLTSGAYNEQFF
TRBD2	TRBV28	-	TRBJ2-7	TGTGCCAGCAGCCGTAATTGGGGGAGGGCCAAGAACGAGCAGTACTTC	CASSRNWGRAKNEQYF
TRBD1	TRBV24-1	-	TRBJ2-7	TGTGCCACCAGCAGCACAGGGGCCGAGCAGTACTTC	CATSSTGAEQYF
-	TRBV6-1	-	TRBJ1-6	TGTGCCAGCAGTGTTGCCGCGGGACAAGTGAATTCACCCCTCCACTTT	CASSVAAGQVNSPLHF
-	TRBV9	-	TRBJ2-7	TGTGCCTGGGTCACCGAGCAGTACTTC	CAWVTEQYF
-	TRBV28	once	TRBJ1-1	TGTGCCACGCGGACAAACACTGAAGCTTTCTTT	CATRTNTEAFF